This entry describes one T cell receptor beta chain. TCRdb keeps only in-frame clones here, not all; method: immunoSEQ multiplex PCR. The table shows around 340,000 clones, with approximately 86% occurring only once. This sample is drawn from a study of blood T cell repertoires in COVID-19. V lost 0 bases to trimming and J lost 4 bases; unmatched junction nucleotides: 5. The CDR3 runs to 16 residues. CDR1 is SGHNT and CDR2 is YENEEA in the germline V gene. This TCR was sampled from a woman in her forties with acute COVID-19. The sample was PBMCs or T cells enriched from blood (not recorded which). V and J are TRBV11-3 and TRBJ2-3; 9 bases align to TRBD1. The chain's CDR3 is CASSLDPTGGSDTQYF. The CDR3 bases are TGTGCCAGCAGCTTAGATCCGACAGGGGGGTCAGATACGCAGTATTTT.